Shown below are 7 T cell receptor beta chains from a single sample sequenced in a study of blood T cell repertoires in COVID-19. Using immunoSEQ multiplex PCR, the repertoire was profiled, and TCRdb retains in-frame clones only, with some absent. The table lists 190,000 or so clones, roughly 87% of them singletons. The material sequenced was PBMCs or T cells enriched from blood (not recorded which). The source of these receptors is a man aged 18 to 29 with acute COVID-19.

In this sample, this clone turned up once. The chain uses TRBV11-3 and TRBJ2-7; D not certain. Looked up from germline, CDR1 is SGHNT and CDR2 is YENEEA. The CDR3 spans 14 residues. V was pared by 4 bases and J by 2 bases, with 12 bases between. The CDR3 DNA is TGTGCCAGCAGCTCAAACAGAGAAACCTACGAGCAGTACTTC. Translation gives CASSSNRETYEQYF.

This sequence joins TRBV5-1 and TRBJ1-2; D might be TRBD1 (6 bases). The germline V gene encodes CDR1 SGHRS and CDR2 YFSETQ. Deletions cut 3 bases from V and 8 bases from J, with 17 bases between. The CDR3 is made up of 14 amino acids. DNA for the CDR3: TGCGCCAGCAGCTCCCGGGGGGGGGCAGGCGGCTACACCTTC. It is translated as CASSSRGGAGGYTF.

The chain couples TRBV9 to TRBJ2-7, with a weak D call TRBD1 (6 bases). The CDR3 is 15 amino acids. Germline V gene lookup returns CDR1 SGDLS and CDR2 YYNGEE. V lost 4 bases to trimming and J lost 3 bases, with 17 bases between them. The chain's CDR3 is CASSSPEDSNYEQYF. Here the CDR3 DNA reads TGTGCCAGCAGCTCTCCGGAGGACAGTAACTACGAGCAGTACTTC.

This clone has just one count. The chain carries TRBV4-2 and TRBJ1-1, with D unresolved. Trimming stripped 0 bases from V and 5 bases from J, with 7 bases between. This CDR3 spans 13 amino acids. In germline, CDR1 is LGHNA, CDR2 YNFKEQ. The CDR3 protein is CASSQEARTEAFF. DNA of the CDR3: TGTGCCAGCAGCCAAGAGGCGAGGACTGAAGCTTTCTTT.

The DNA of the CDR3 is TGCGCCAGCAGCTGGGGACAGGGTGTCTACGAGCAGTACTTC. This codes for CASSWGQGVYEQYF. This rearrangement joins TRBV5-1 to TRBJ2-7; 9 bases are a match to TRBD1. V shed 3 bases and J 3 bases; nucleotides not matched to a gene: 4. Per germline, CDR1 SGHRS and CDR2 YFSETQ. This CDR3 region has 14 residues.

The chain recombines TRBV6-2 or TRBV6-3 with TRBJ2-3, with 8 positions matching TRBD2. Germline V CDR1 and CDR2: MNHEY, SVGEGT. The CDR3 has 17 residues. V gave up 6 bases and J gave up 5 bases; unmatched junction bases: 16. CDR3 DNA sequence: TGTGCCAGCAGCTCCAACGGGGGAAGCGGGAGTAGAGATACGCAGTATTTT. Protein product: CASSSNGGSGSRDTQYF.

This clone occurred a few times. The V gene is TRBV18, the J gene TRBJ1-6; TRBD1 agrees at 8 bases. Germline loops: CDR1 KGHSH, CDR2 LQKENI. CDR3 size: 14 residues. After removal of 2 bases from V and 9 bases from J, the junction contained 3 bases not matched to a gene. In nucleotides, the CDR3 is TGTGCCAGCTCACCAGACAGGGGCGTTTCACCCCTCCACTTT. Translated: CASSPDRGVSPLHF. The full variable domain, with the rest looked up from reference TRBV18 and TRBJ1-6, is NAGVMQNPRHLVRRRGQEARLRCSPMKGHSHVYWYRQLPEEGLKFMVYLQKENIIDESGMPKERFSAEFPKEGPSILRIQQVVRGDSAAYFCASSPDRGVSPLHFGNGTRLTVT.